The 29 T cell receptor beta chains below all came from one sample that was sequenced in a study of blood T cell repertoires in COVID-19. Libraries were prepared by immunoSEQ multiplex PCR; TCRdb keeps only in-frame clonotypes and omits some of them. The table lists 150,000 to 200,000 clones, around 80% of them singletons, with 17% in the top ten. Sequencing was performed on PBMCs or T cells enriched from blood (not recorded which). These receptors all stem from a woman aged 45-65 years with acute COVID-19.

This chain links TRBV6-5 with TRBJ1-2, with TRBD1 identical over 11 bases. There are 16 residues in the CDR3. Losses at the gene ends were 2 bases for V and 8 bases for J; bases not matched to a gene: 10. Germline V lookup: CDR1 MNHEY, CDR2 SVGAGI. As DNA, the CDR3 is TGTGCCAGCAGTTACCCCCTCGGACAGGGGGCGAAGGGCTACACCTTC. This translates into CASSYPLGQGAKGYTF.

In its sample, this clone was seen a few times. The rearrangement joins TRBV28 to TRBJ2-5; D ambiguous. The V and J ends lost 6 bases and 4 bases respectively, with 3 bases between them. CDR1 is MDHEN and CDR2 is SYDVKM in the germline V gene. The CDR3 contains 10 residues. Here the CDR3 DNA reads TGTGCCAGCAGGGCAGAGACCCAGTACTTC. This gives the protein CASRAETQYF.

This chain connects TRBV27 to TRBJ1-1; weak D call: TRBD1 (5 bases). Trimming pared 5 bases from V and 0 bases from J, leaving 16 bases between. In germline, CDR1 is MNHEY, CDR2 SMNVEV (reference sequence). This CDR3 region has 16 residues. CDR3 protein: CASSGLGAPMNTEAFF. As DNA, the CDR3 is TGTGCCAGCAGTGGTTTAGGGGCCCCTATGAACACTGAAGCTTTCTTT.

This sequence joins TRBV7-6 and TRBJ2-1; 15 nucleotides agree with TRBD2. V shed 6 bases, J shed 6 bases, and the junction held 6 bases outside the gene matches. The CDR3 totals 16 residues. Germline CDR1 and CDR2: SGHVS and FNYEAQ. This chain's CDR3 is CASSHGLAGGGNEQFF. The CDR3 nucleotides read TGTGCCAGCAGTCATGGACTAGCGGGGGGGGGCAATGAGCAGTTCTTC.

V gene TRBV5-1 combines with J gene TRBJ1-1; weak D call: TRBD1 (5 bases). Trimming removed 3 bases at V and 1 base at J, with 13 bases between. Germline V CDR1 and CDR2: SGHRS, YFSETQ. The CDR3 length is 15 residues. CDR3 sequence reads: CASSWGVLANTEAFF. CDR3 DNA: TGCGCCAGCAGCTGGGGGGTTCTAGCGAACACTGAAGCTTTCTTT. Filled out from reference TRBV5-1 and TRBJ1-1, the complete variable domain reads KAGVTQTPRYLIKTRGQQVTLSCSPISGHRSVSWYQQTPGQGLQFLFEYFSETQRNKGNFPGRFSGRQFSNSRSEMNVSTLELGDSALYLCASSWGVLANTEAFFGQGTRLTVV.

The CDR3 DNA is TGTGCCAGCGCTTTTCGAGGGAGCCAAGAGACCCAGTACTTC. Residues: CASAFRGSQETQYF. The chain employs TRBV9 and TRBJ2-5; tentatively, D is TRBD2 (5 bases). This CDR3 has 14 residues. CDR1 is SGDLS and CDR2 is YYNGEE in the germline V gene. The V and J ends lost 7 bases and 1 base respectively, with 14 bases between them.

The chain uses TRBV4-1 and TRBJ1-5; D gene unclear. The CDR3 is made up of 15 amino acids. Germline values: CDR1 MGHRA, CDR2 YSYEKL. Trimming pared 0 bases from V and 9 bases from J, leaving 15 bases between. CDR3 loop: CASSQDRQAVWPQHF. The CDR3, as DNA: TGCGCCAGCAGCCAAGATCGCCAAGCGGTGTGGCCCCAGCATTTT.

Of note for this clone: This sample includes further DNA sequences coding for the same CDR3. The rearrangement uses TRBV4-3 and TRBJ1-1, with D maybe TRBD1 (6 bases). Trimming removed 4 bases at V and 0 bases at J, with 9 bases between. The CDR3 covers 14 residues. The V gene's germline CDR1 is LGHNA and CDR2 YSLEER. The CDR3 region has the DNA TGCGCCAGCAGCCCAGGGGCGGTGAACACTGAAGCTTTCTTT. This gives the protein CASSPGAVNTEAFF.

The V and J genes are TRBV5-6 and TRBJ2-7, with TRBD1 identical over 7 bases. The J segment lost 7 bases and the V segment lost 2 bases, leaving 6 bases of the junction unmatched. Germline V CDR1 and CDR2: SGHDT, YYEEEE. This CDR3 spans 13 amino acids. CDR3 DNA sequence: TGTGCCAGCAGCTTCGCCAGGGGGAATGAGCAGTACGTC. Translation: CASSFARGNEQYV.

In this sample, this clone turned up a few times. The rearrangement links TRBV6-2 or TRBV6-3 to TRBJ1-5, with 8 bases identical to TRBD1. Trimming took 2 bases from V and 7 from J; bases not matched to a gene: 7. CDR3 size: 15 residues. Germline lookup yields CDR1 MNHEY and CDR2 SVGEGT. CDR3 amino acids: CASSYRDRNLQPQHF. The CDR3 DNA is TGTGCCAGCAGTTACCGGGACAGGAATTTACAGCCCCAGCATTTT.

By sample fraction, this clone is medium-sized (0.01 to 0.1%). The chain carries TRBV7-8 and TRBJ2-2; 14 bases fit TRBD2. Germline-derived CDR1 and CDR2 are SGHVS and FQNEAQ. The CDR3 is made up of 20 amino acids. V shed 1 base and J 4 bases; nucleotides not matched to a gene: 11. The CDR3 DNA reads TGTGCCAGCAGCTTAGGAACGACTAGCGGGGGGGCATTTCGCACCGGGGAGCTGTTTTTT. This gives the protein CASSLGTTSGGAFRTGELFF.

V is TRBV6-5 and J is TRBJ1-2, with 7 bases fitting TRBD1. The junction had 12 bases not matched to a gene; V was cut back by 3 bases and J by 5 bases. The CDR3 has 16 amino acids. The germline gives CDR1 MNHEY, CDR2 SVGAGI. The CDR3 sequence is CASSYTSDRDQYGYTF. CDR3 DNA: TGTGCCAGCAGTTATACGAGTGACAGGGACCAATATGGCTACACCTTC.

The chain couples TRBV19 to TRBJ2-4; weak D call: TRBD1 (5 bases). V lost 5 bases, J lost 6 bases, and 8 bases lay in between. The CDR3 has 12 residues. The germline gives CDR1 LNHDA, CDR2 SQIVND (reference sequence). The CDR3 DNA reads TGTGCCAGTAGTTCGGACACAAACATTCAGTACTTC. Translation gives CASSSDTNIQYF.

The chain combines TRBV4-1 with TRBJ2-3; TRBD2 matches at 12 bases. Germline V gives CDR1 MGHRA, CDR2 YSYEKL. The CDR3 has 15 residues. Trimming at V came to 2 bases and at J to 4 bases, leaving 1 base not matched to a gene. As DNA, the CDR3 is TGCGCCAGCAGCCAACTAGCGGGGGGGGCAGATACGCAGTATTTT. It yields the protein CASSQLAGGADTQYF.

V and J are TRBV9 and TRBJ2-5; no reliable D call. Per the germline V gene, CDR1 is SGDLS and CDR2 is YYNGEE. Trimming shortened V by 0 bases and J by 5 bases, and 14 bases separated the two germline ends. This CDR3 spans 15 amino acids. The CDR3 bases are TGTGCCAGCAGCGTAGCACCGGTGGTCACGGAGACCCAGTACTTC. It yields the protein CASSVAPVVTETQYF.

This clone was observed a handful of times. The chain uses TRBV4-1 and TRBJ1-2, with 12 nucleotides matching TRBD1. CDR1 and CDR2 (germline): MGHRA, YSYEKL. The CDR3 is made up of 16 amino acids. The V segment lost 1 base and the J segment 4 bases; nucleotides outside the gene matches: 4. The CDR3 loop is CASSQAGQGAFYGYTF. In nucleotides, the CDR3 is TGCGCCAGCAGCCAAGCGGGACAGGGGGCGTTCTATGGCTACACCTTC.

The CDR3 sequence is CASSVGGGLSYNEQFF. The CDR3 DNA reads as TGTGCCAGCAGCGTAGGGGGCGGTCTCTCCTACAATGAGCAGTTCTTC. The rearrangement joins TRBV9 to TRBJ2-1, with D maybe TRBD1 (5 bases). This CDR3 has 16 amino acids. Per the germline V gene, CDR1 is SGDLS and CDR2 is YYNGEE. V was cut by 0 bases and J by 0 bases, with 10 bases left in between.

The chain carries TRBV7-2 and TRBJ2-3; D is perhaps TRBD2 (6 bases). The germline V gene has CDR1 SGHTA and CDR2 FQGNSA. Trimming shortened V by 0 bases and J by 3 bases, and 13 bases separated the two germline ends. The CDR3 is 16 amino acids. CDR3 sequence (DNA): TGTGCCAGCAGCTTAGCGTTCCTAGCGAGAACAGATACGCAGTATTTT. Its protein is CASSLAFLARTDTQYF.

This clone has only one observation. CDR3 in DNA: TGTGCCAGCAGCTTACTAGCGGGGAAAAGCACAGATACGCAGTATTTT. This sequence encodes CASSLLAGKSTDTQYF. The chain joins TRBV5-4 to TRBJ2-3, with 10 positions matching TRBD2. CDR3 length: 16 residues. Germline CDR1 is SGHNT and CDR2 is YYREEE (reference sequence). Trimming took 2 bases from V and 0 from J; bases not matched to a gene: 3.

This chain joins TRBV5-4 and TRBJ2-3; 9 nucleotides match TRBD2. CDR3 length equals 14 residues. Germline V gene data show CDR1 as SGHNT and CDR2 as YYREEE (reference sequence). Losses at the gene ends were 2 bases for V and 3 bases for J; bases not matched to a gene: 1. The CDR3 sequence is CASSFSGGTDTQYF. CDR3 coding DNA: TGTGCCAGCAGCTTTAGCGGGGGTACAGATACGCAGTATTTT. Combining the CDR3 with reference TRBV5-4 and TRBJ2-3 gives the whole variable domain ETGVTQSPTHLIKTRGQQVTLRCSSQSGHNTVSWYQQALGQGPQFIFQYYREEENGRGNFPPRFSGLQFPNYSSELNVNALELDDSALYLCASSFSGGTDTQYFGPGTRLTVL.

This chain uses TRBV27 with TRBJ1-2; TRBD1 is a possible D gene (6 bases). The CDR3 runs to 18 residues. Germline V gives CDR1 MNHEY, CDR2 SMNVEV (reference sequence). V was shortened by 6 bases and J by 0 bases, with 23 bases between the two germline ends. In DNA form, the CDR3 reads TGTGCCAGCAGCACCGGGACAAACCTATGGGAACCTAACTATGGCTACACCTTC. Translating gives CASSTGTNLWEPNYGYTF.

The J gene is TRBJ2-1, the V gene TRBV21-1; the table's D call TRBD2 went unverified against the DNA. TRBV21-1 represents a pseudogene. CDR3 size: 15 residues. CDR3 nucleotides: TGTGCCAGCAGCAAAACGGGGGGTTCCTACAATGAGCAGTTCTTC. Translated, it gives CASSKTGGSYNEQFF.

The rearrangement links TRBV24-1 to TRBJ1-2; 7 bases map to TRBD1. V lost 4 bases to trimming and J lost 1 base; unmatched junction nucleotides: 5. The CDR3 sequence is 15 residues long. Germline loops: CDR1 KGHDR, CDR2 SFDVKD. The CDR3 sequence: CATSDHYRGNYGYTF. The CDR3 nucleotides read TGTGCCACCAGTGACCACTACAGGGGTAACTATGGCTACACCTTC.

The rearrangement uses TRBV6-2 or TRBV6-3 and TRBJ1-5; a possible D gene is TRBD1 (5 bases). Between the trimmed V and J ends, which lost 5 bases and 6 bases, there was a span of 20 bases. Looked up from germline, CDR1 is MNHEY and CDR2 is SVGEGT. The length of the CDR3 is 16 residues. The CDR3 protein is CASSHPPQGSGQPQHF. CDR3 DNA: TGTGCCAGCAGTCACCCTCCCCAGGGATCTGGTCAGCCCCAGCATTTT.

J is TRBJ2-3 and V is TRBV27; maybe TRBD2 (5 bases). This CDR3 comprises 14 residues. The V gene lost 8 bases and the J gene lost 6 bases, with 18 bases spanning the gap. Germline V gene data show CDR1 as MNHEY and CDR2 as SMNVEV (reference sequence). The CDR3 region has the DNA TGTGCCAGCGGCGACTATCTCCGAAGCGATACGCAGTATTTT. Protein product: CASGDYLRSDTQYF.

This chain links TRBV4-3 with TRBJ2-7, with TRBD1 matching over 7 bases. The CDR3 has 15 amino acids. Looked up from germline, CDR1 is LGHNA and CDR2 is YSLEER. V shed 2 bases and J 2 bases; nucleotides not matched to a gene: 6. CDR3 sequence (DNA): TGCGCCAGCAGCCAACGGGACAGCCCGGCCTACGAGCAGTACGTC. Protein sequence: CASSQRDSPAYEQYV.

The chain employs TRBV3-1 (or the pseudogene TRBV3-2) and TRBJ1-6; 7 nucleotides agree with TRBD1. V shed 1 base, J shed 10 bases, and the junction held 4 bases outside the gene matches. From germline, CDR1 is LGHDT and CDR2 YNNKEL (reference sequence). The CDR3 extends over 14 amino acids. CDR3 nucleotide sequence: TGTGCCAGCAGCCAAGTGACAGGGTACTCACCCCTCCACTTT. Amino acid sequence: CASSQVTGYSPLHF.

CDR3 region: CASSPPGAQETQYF. The CDR3 nucleotides are TGTGCCAGCTCACCACCGGGGGCCCAAGAGACCCAGTACTTC. This rearrangement joins TRBV18 to TRBJ2-5, with D possibly TRBD1 on 6 matching bases. The CDR3 length is 14 residues. Germline V gene lookup returns CDR1 KGHSH and CDR2 LQKENI. Deletions cut 0 bases from V and 1 base from J, with 6 bases between.

Regarding this clone: One junction end disagrees with the germline gene, perhaps due to a read error. V gene TRBV7-6 combines with J gene TRBJ2-1; 7 bases are a match to TRBD2. The CDR3 runs to 12 residues. The germline V gene has CDR1 SGHVS and CDR2 FNYEAQ. Here the CDR3 DNA reads TGTGCCAGCAGCACACCGGGGGGTAGACGACTCTTC. Its protein product is CASSTPGGRRLF.